This paragraph reports one TCR beta chain. Per the original methods: Amplification of reference gene primers provided the estimated nucleated cell counts. This table comes from immunoSEQ multiplex PCR, and its TCRdb copy is limited to in-frame clones, with some not included. The V and J calls and clone size come from that table; D and trimming were worked out from the DNA. The sample lists 150,000 or so clones, 85% to 90% seen once, with roughly 8% in the top ten. This sample is part of a study of blood T cell repertoires in COVID-19. Study in general: From T cells, B-cell-depleted T cells, or PBMCs came the material, which was cDNA or gDNA.

Sequencing input: peripheral blood. This clonotype was obtained from a woman aged 60 to 75 with acute or convalescent COVID-19.

CDR3 nucleotide sequence: TGTGCCAGCAGTCCCCGGTTACCTGGAAACACCATATATTTT. Translating it yields CASSPRLPGNTIYF. V and J are TRBV27 and TRBJ1-3; D remains ambiguous. Germline lookup yields CDR1 MNHEY and CDR2 SMNVEV (reference sequence). V was clipped by 5 bases and J by 2 bases, with 10 bases between them. CDR3 size: 14 residues.